This T cell receptor beta chain was retrieved from a study of blood T cell repertoires in COVID-19. The wider study: Donors in the United States, Italy and Spain gave samples during acute or convalescent COVID-19. The cDNA or gDNA used as material had been derived from T cells, B-cell-depleted T cells, or PBMCs.

Germline CDR1 and CDR2: DFQATT and SNEGSKA (reference sequence). Trimming cost V 2 bases and J 11 bases, with 12 bases left between them. The CDR3 is 11 amino acids. Authors' analysis steps: Reference gene primer amplification in the assay estimated nucleated cell counts. Sequencing used immunoSEQ multiplex PCR; TCRdb keeps in-frame clones, though not all of them. V, J and clone size are those of that table, while D and trimming were read from the DNA. The sample has about 58,000 clones; approximately 92% are singletons. Sequenced material: peripheral blood. This sequence was found in a man between 50 and 59 years old with active COVID-19. The genes are TRBV20-1 and TRBJ1-1; possibly TRBD1 for D (5 bases). The CDR3 nucleotides are TGCAGTGCTAGACGGGGGAATGGGGCTTTCTTT. This sequence encodes CSARRGNGAFF.